These 25 T cell receptor beta chains were all obtained from the same sample, sequenced in a study of spatial heterogeneity in lung cancer. TCRdb independently ran MiXCR on the 5' RACE reads; one entry per CDR3 protein. The data hold 850 to 1,400 distinct CDR3 sequences, with around 6% observed a single time. Time point in this sample: sample taken at primary tumor resection. Whole RNA, which was extracted from tumor, nontumor lung tissue or frozen PBMC, was sequenced without any cell sorting. The specimen comprised normal lung tissue next to the tumor, sampled at surgery. Source of these receptors: a male donor with early-stage non-small cell lung cancer.

This clonotype qualifies as medium-sized. This chain connects TRBV18 to TRBJ2-7, with 14 positions matching TRBD2. CDR3 length equals 16 residues. Per the germline V gene, CDR1 is KGHSH and CDR2 is LQKENI. Trimming took 2 bases from V and 9 from J; bases not matched to a gene: 9. The CDR3 nucleotides read TGTGCCAGCTCACCAGCCAGGACTAGCGGGAGGCTGGGGCAGTACTTC. This translates into CASSPARTSGRLGQYF. The full variable domain, in which reference TRBV18 and TRBJ2-7 provide the parts outside the CDR3, is NAGVMQNPRHLVRRRGQEARLRCSPMKGHSHVYWYRQLPEEGLKFMVYLQKENIIDESGMPKERFSAEFPKEGPSILRIQQVVRGDSAAYFCASSPARTSGRLGQYFGPGTRLTVT.

This clonotype counts as medium-sized (0.01 to 0.1%). CDR3 DNA: TGCAGCCTACTAGCGGGAGTCGGTGGAGATACGCAGTATTTT. This gives the protein CSLLAGVGGDTQYF. This chain links TRBV29-1 with TRBJ2-3; 11 nucleotides line up with TRBD2. CDR1 and CDR2 from the germline V gene are SQVTM and ANQGSEA. The CDR3 is 14 amino acids. The V gene end was trimmed by 8 bases and the J gene end by 5 bases; junction bases not matched to a gene: 9.

In its sample, this clonotype is medium-sized. The chain combines TRBV6-5 with TRBJ2-4; D perhaps matches TRBD2 (6 bases). V lost 5 bases and J lost 15, with 23 bases in between. From germline, CDR1 is MNHEY and CDR2 SVGAGI. The CDR3 covers 14 residues. The CDR3 DNA follows: TGTGCCAGCAGTCGTGTCCCAGCCGGGGGTCGACGGTACTTC. Its protein is CASSRVPAGGRRYF.

This clonotype rates as medium-sized. V is TRBV20-1 and J is TRBJ2-5; unclear D gene. This CDR3 is built from 11 residues. Trimming shortened V by 5 bases and J by 3 bases, and 7 bases separated the two germline ends. Per the germline V gene, CDR1 is DFQATT and CDR2 is SNEGSKA (reference sequence). CDR3 in amino acids: CSARGEETQYF. The CDR3, as DNA: TGCAGTGCTCGAGGTGAAGAGACCCAGTACTTC.

This clonotype is classed as large (0.1 to 1%). V is TRBV20-1 and J is TRBJ1-5; D unresolved. Germline V gene data show CDR1 as DFQATT and CDR2 as SNEGSKA (reference sequence). CDR3 size: 13 residues. Deletions cut 5 bases from V and 2 bases from J, with 10 bases between. The CDR3 loop reads CSAGEGGNQPQHF. CDR3 nucleotides: TGCAGTGCTGGGGAGGGCGGCAATCAGCCCCAGCATTTT.

By its share, this clonotype is medium-sized (0.01 to 0.1%). CDR3 residues: CASSQDGQGDGYTF. DNA for the CDR3: TGCGCCAGCAGCCAGGATGGACAGGGAGATGGCTACACCTTC. This chain connects TRBV4-3 to TRBJ1-2, with 8 positions matching TRBD1. Trimming cost V 3 bases and J 6 bases; bases outside gene matches: 6. Germline CDR1 reads LGHNA; CDR2 reads YSLEER. The CDR3 length is 14 residues.

The chain links TRBV19 to TRBJ2-7, with a tentative D call TRBD2 (5 bases). CDR1 is LNHDA, CDR2 SQIVND, per germline (reference sequence). Deletions cut 8 bases from V and 5 bases from J, with 10 bases between. CDR3 length equals 11 residues. As DNA, the CDR3 is TGTGCCAGTGCTTGGGGAGACGAGCAGTACTTC. It translates to CASAWGDEQYF.

This clonotype has only a few counts. This chain connects TRBV6-2 or TRBV6-3 to TRBJ2-3; D perhaps matches TRBD2 (5 bases). Germline V gene lookup returns CDR1 MNHEY and CDR2 SVGEGT. The CDR3 totals 15 residues. V was pared by 5 bases and J by 0 bases, with 12 bases between. The CDR3 here is CASSMAWESTDTQYF. The CDR3 nucleotides read TGTGCCAGCAGTATGGCCTGGGAGAGCACAGATACGCAGTATTTT.

By frequency in the sample, this clonotype is medium-sized. V usage is TRBV6-8 and J usage is TRBJ2-5; D gene unclear. Between the trimmed V and J ends, which lost 0 bases and 7 bases, there was a span of 6 bases. Germline CDR1 is MNHGY and CDR2 is SAAAGT. CDR3 length equals 12 residues. The chain's CDR3 is CASSYSEATQYF. DNA for the CDR3: TGTGCCAGCAGTTACTCTGAGGCGACCCAGTACTTC.

In this sample, this clonotype is large. This chain joins TRBV4-2 and TRBJ2-5, with D unclear. The V gene lost 4 bases and the J gene lost 9 bases, with 15 bases spanning the gap. Germline CDR1 reads LGHNA; CDR2 reads YNFKEQ. The CDR3 length is 13 residues. The CDR3 coding sequence is TGTGCCAGCAGCCCGACCCCGGCCAGGCCCCAGTACTTC. Translation gives CASSPTPARPQYF.

By its share, this clonotype is large. The CDR3 reads CASSLEVRDEQYF. The CDR3 DNA sequence: TGCGCCAGCAGCTTGGAGGTCCGAGACGAGCAGTACTTC. V and J are TRBV5-1 and TRBJ2-7; no definite D call. Trimming took 0 bases from V and 5 from J, leaving 9 bases between them. The CDR3 is 13 amino acids. Per germline, CDR1 SGHRS and CDR2 YFSETQ.

This clonotype is medium-sized. The chain carries TRBV27 and TRBJ2-7; D not resolved. Trimming cost V 6 bases and J 2 bases, with 8 bases left between them. Germline loops: CDR1 MNHEY, CDR2 SMNVEV (reference sequence). This CDR3 comprises 12 residues. This CDR3 is CASSPGPYEQYF. The DNA of the CDR3 is TGTGCCAGCAGCCCCGGGCCCTACGAGCAGTACTTC.

This clonotype was counted at least ten times. The chain carries TRBV30 and TRBJ1-5, with D possibly TRBD1 on 6 matching bases. Trimming shortened V by 1 base and J by 5 bases, and 9 bases separated the two germline ends. This CDR3 has 13 residues. Germline V gene data show CDR1 as GTSNPN and CDR2 as SVGIG (reference sequence). The CDR3 loop reads CAWSEGGDQPQHF. Written as DNA, the CDR3 is TGTGCCTGGAGTGAGGGGGGGGATCAGCCCCAGCATTTT. Supplemented by reference TRBV30 and TRBJ1-5, the full variable domain reads SQTIHQWPATLVQPVGSPLSLECTVEGTSNPNLYWYRQAAGRGLQLLFYSVGIGQISSEVPQNLSASRPQDRQFILSSKKLLLSDSGFYLCAWSEGGDQPQHFGDGTRLSIL.

By sample share, this clonotype is medium-sized (0.01 to 0.1%). The V call is TRBV29-1, the J call TRBJ2-5; D gene unclear. The CDR3 is made up of 13 amino acids. The germline gives CDR1 SQVTM, CDR2 ANQGSEA. Deletions cut 3 bases from V and 2 bases from J, with 10 bases between. This CDR3 is CSVDRGEQETQYF. DNA for the CDR3: TGCAGCGTTGATCGCGGTGAACAAGAGACCCAGTACTTC.

Relative to its sample, this clonotype is medium-sized. This chain links TRBV6-5 with TRBJ1-1; no clear D. The CDR3 is made up of 15 amino acids. Germline assignment: CDR1 MNHEY and CDR2 SVGAGI. V shed 1 base and J shed 2 bases, with 11 bases lying between them. The CDR3: CASSYFEHANTEAFF. The CDR3 DNA follows: TGTGCCAGCAGTTACTTTGAACACGCAAACACTGAAGCTTTCTTT.

This clonotype is judged large. The rearrangement uses TRBV6-2 or TRBV6-3 and TRBJ2-7, with 8 bases identical to TRBD1. V lost 5 bases, J lost 5 bases, and 23 bases stayed unmatched. CDR1 and CDR2 (germline): MNHEY, SVGEGT. The CDR3 has 19 amino acids. This chain's CDR3 is CASSDTGHGQGQVRHEQYF. In DNA form, the CDR3 reads TGTGCCAGCAGTGATACTGGGCACGGACAGGGACAGGTTCGCCACGAGCAGTACTTC.

In its sample, this clonotype is medium-sized (0.01 to 0.1%). This chain uses TRBV27 with TRBJ2-2; TRBD2 aligns across 7 bases. J lost 1 base, V lost 4 bases, and 12 bases had no gene match. Germline assignment: CDR1 MNHEY and CDR2 SMNVEV (reference sequence). The CDR3 length is 18 residues. CDR3 bases: TGTGCCAGCAGTTCCCTACAGAGCGGGGCTTTGAACACCGGGGAGCTGTTTTTT. It encodes CASSSLQSGALNTGELFF.

This clonotype is large by share. The V gene is TRBV3-1, the J gene TRBJ2-1; D is unresolved. Per germline, CDR1 LGHDT and CDR2 YNNKEL (reference sequence). CDR3 size: 12 residues. Trimming removed 1 base from V and 15 bases from J, with 13 bases in between. The CDR3 nucleotides read TGTGCCAGCAGCCAAGTCGTCGAGCAAACGTTCTTC. Residues: CASSQVVEQTFF.

This clonotype qualifies as medium-sized. V is TRBV5-1 and J is TRBJ2-7, with D perhaps matching TRBD1 (5 bases). Trimming pared 7 bases from V and 3 bases from J, leaving 17 bases between. The CDR3 sequence is 14 residues long. Germline V gene data show CDR1 as SGHRS and CDR2 as YFSETQ. This CDR3 reads CASGLKGKDYEQYF. For the CDR3, the DNA is TGCGCCAGCGGATTGAAGGGGAAGGACTACGAGCAGTACTTC.

This clonotype ranks as medium-sized. Written as DNA, the CDR3 is TGTGCCAGCAGCGACGGGACTAGCGGGAGAAAGGCGAATGAGCAGTTCTTC. Residues: CASSDGTSGRKANEQFF. V is TRBV11-2 and J is TRBJ2-1; 14 nucleotides align to TRBD2. The J segment lost 7 bases and the V segment lost 5 bases, leaving 10 bases of the junction unmatched. Germline V gene data show CDR1 as SGHAT and CDR2 as FQNNGV. The CDR3 covers 17 residues. Filled out from reference TRBV11-2 and TRBJ2-1, the complete variable domain reads EAGVAQSPRYKIIEKRQSVAFWCNPISGHATLYWYQQILGQGPKLLIQFQNNGVVDDSQLPKDRFSAERLKGVDSTLKIQPAKLEDSAVYLCASSDGTSGRKANEQFFGPGTRLTVL.

The gene calls are TRBV5-1 and TRBJ2-2; 8 bases align to TRBD1. This CDR3 contains 15 residues. The V gene end was trimmed by 3 bases and the J gene end by 2 bases; junction bases not matched to a gene: 3. Germline CDR1 is SGHRS and CDR2 is YFSETQ. The CDR3 loop reads CASSWTGLNTGELFF. In DNA form, the CDR3 reads TGCGCCAGCAGCTGGACAGGGCTTAACACCGGGGAGCTGTTTTTT.

The chain recombines TRBV19 with TRBJ1-1; D is unclear. Germline CDR1 reads LNHDA; CDR2 reads SQIVND (reference sequence). The CDR3 length is 13 residues. V dropped 5 bases and J dropped 5 bases, with 12 bases sitting between them. The CDR3 region has the DNA TGTGCCAGTAGTGCTCAAACGAGGACTGAAGCTTTCTTT. It specifies CASSAQTRTEAFF.

By share of the sample, this clonotype is medium-sized. The chain recombines TRBV5-1 with TRBJ2-1; 11 nucleotides match TRBD2. Unmatched junction bases numbered 5, after V lost 5 bases and J lost 10 bases. Germline V gene sequence: CDR1 SGHRS, CDR2 YFSETQ. The CDR3 spans 13 residues. CDR3 DNA sequence: TGCGCCAGCAGACTAGCGGGAGACGGGGAGCAGTTCTTC. Protein product: CASRLAGDGEQFF.

This clonotype is judged medium-sized. The V and J genes are TRBV5-1 and TRBJ2-6; D is possibly TRBD2 (5 bases). V was pared by 3 bases and J by 3 bases, with 13 bases between. This CDR3 has 16 amino acids. CDR1 is SGHRS, CDR2 YFSETQ, per germline. CDR3 sequence: CASSSSGVGGANVLTF. For the CDR3, the DNA is TGCGCCAGCAGCTCTTCCGGGGTCGGTGGGGCCAACGTCCTGACTTTC.

This clonotype occurred many times. V gene TRBV5-6 combines with J gene TRBJ2-7; D is unresolved. Deletions cut 3 bases from V and 3 bases from J, with 16 bases between. Germline CDR1 is SGHDT and CDR2 is YYEEEE. The CDR3 contains 15 residues. This CDR3 is CASSYRTMVVYEQYF. For the CDR3, the DNA is TGTGCCAGCAGCTACCGGACGATGGTAGTCTACGAGCAGTACTTC.